One sample yielded the 25 T cell receptor beta chains listed below, sequenced in a study of blood T cell repertoires in COVID-19. The table came from immunoSEQ multiplex PCR; TCRdb's copy has only in-frame clones and leaves some out. The sample records a few hundred thousand clones, approximately 92% being singletons. Sequencing input: peripheral blood. The receptor source for this set is a woman aged 25 to 39 with COVID-19, enrolled during active disease.

The chain recombines TRBV2 with TRBJ2-1, with D possibly TRBD1 on 5 matching bases. CDR3 length: 13 residues. Germline values: CDR1 SNHLY, CDR2 FYNNEI. Deletions cut 8 bases from V and 0 bases from J, with 8 bases between. The CDR3: CASGARSYNEQFF. CDR3 coding DNA: TGTGCCAGCGGGGCACGCTCCTACAATGAGCAGTTCTTC.

This chain connects TRBV7-9 to TRBJ1-1; D possibly corresponds to TRBD1 (5 bases). Germline CDR1 SEHNR, CDR2 FQNEAQ (reference sequence). V was shortened by 5 bases and J by 1 base, with 11 bases between the two germline ends. The CDR3 is 14 residues long. The CDR3 DNA sequence: TGTGCCAGCAGCCCGCGGCAGGGGAACACTGAAGCTTTCTTT. Translated, it gives CASSPRQGNTEAFF. Supplemented by reference TRBV7-9 and TRBJ1-1, the full variable domain reads DTGVSQNPRHKITKRGQNVTFRCDPISEHNRLYWYRQTLGQGPEFLTYFQNEAQLEKSRLLSDRFSAERPKGSFSTLEIQRTEQGDSAMYLCASSPRQGNTEAFFGQGTRLTVV.

V is TRBV5-1 and J is TRBJ2-7, with 11 bases fitting TRBD2. J lost 4 bases, V lost 4 bases, and 7 bases had no gene match. Germline assignment: CDR1 SGHRS and CDR2 YFSETQ. The CDR3 has 15 amino acids. The CDR3 reads CASSQTSGNRYEQYF. For the CDR3, the DNA is TGCGCCAGCAGCCAGACTAGCGGGAATAGGTACGAGCAGTACTTC.

The chain recombines TRBV6-5 with TRBJ1-5; perhaps TRBD1 as D (5 bases). Germline V gene lookup returns CDR1 MNHEY and CDR2 SVGAGI. CDR3 length equals 14 residues. The ends were cut back, 6 bases at V and 7 bases at J, with 16 bases in the middle. The chain's CDR3 is CASRTQGQRQPQHF. For the CDR3, the DNA is TGTGCCAGCAGAACTCAGGGTCAACGACAGCCCCAGCATTTT.

The genes are TRBV28 and TRBJ1-2; maybe TRBD1 (5 bases). V dropped 5 bases and J dropped 8 bases, with 15 bases sitting between them. CDR1 is MDHEN and CDR2 is SYDVKM in the germline V gene. This CDR3 is 13 amino acids long. CDR3 DNA: TGTGCCAGCAGTCGCACGCGGGGGGGAGGCTACACCTTC. Encoded protein: CASSRTRGGGYTF.

CDR3 residues: CASREREGTGELFF. Written as DNA, the CDR3 is TGTGCCAGCAGAGAGCGGGAGGGCACCGGGGAGCTGTTTTTT. The rearrangement links TRBV11-2 to TRBJ2-2; 10 positions match TRBD2. The CDR3 has 14 residues. V lost 6 bases and J lost 4; bases outside the gene matches: 2. CDR1 and CDR2 (germline): SGHAT, FQNNGV.

The gene calls are TRBV5-8 and TRBJ2-7, with D maybe TRBD1 (6 bases). This CDR3 has 14 residues. Deletions cut 2 bases from V and 6 bases from J, with 15 bases between. Germline V gives CDR1 SGHTS, CDR2 YDEGEE. CDR3 DNA sequence: TGTGCCAGCAGCTTTACGGGACAACACTCCGAGCAGTACTTC. Its protein is CASSFTGQHSEQYF.

Regarding this clone: The junction departs from the called germline gene at one end, perhaps through a read error. The chain couples TRBV20-1 to TRBJ2-1; TRBD2 is a possible D gene (6 bases). This CDR3 region has 10 residues. Looked up from germline, CDR1 is DFQATT and CDR2 is SNEGSKA (reference sequence). This chain's CDR3 is CSASDGRRVF. CDR3 in DNA: TGCAGTGCTAGCGACGGGCGGAGGGTCTTC.

V is TRBV19 and J is TRBJ2-1; no reliable D call. Germline V gene sequence: CDR1 LNHDA, CDR2 SQIVND (reference sequence). This CDR3 contains 16 residues. Trimming cost V 1 base and J 0 bases, with 10 bases left between them. CDR3 sequence: CASSIASASSYNEQFF. The CDR3, as DNA: TGTGCCAGTAGTATAGCAAGCGCAAGCTCCTACAATGAGCAGTTCTTC.

The chain has TRBV2 and TRBJ1-2; D is undetermined. The CDR3 contains 12 residues. Germline CDR1 reads SNHLY; CDR2 reads FYNNEI. Trimming took off 6 bases at V and 6 bases at J, with 11 bases between the two ends. The CDR3 DNA is TGTGCCAGCAGAGCTCCCCCGGATGGCTACACCTTC. Translation gives CASRAPPDGYTF.

This chain uses TRBV7-2 with TRBJ1-2; 7 bases map to TRBD1. The CDR3 spans 11 residues. With 5 bases clipped from V and 7 bases from J, the junction kept 1 base outside the gene matches. In germline, CDR1 is SGHTA, CDR2 FQGNSA. The CDR3 region is CASSQGGGYTF. CDR3 bases: TGTGCCAGCAGCCAGGGGGGTGGCTACACCTTC.

V gene TRBV4-1 combines with J gene TRBJ2-3, with a possible D match to TRBD1 (6 bases). The CDR3 consists of 16 residues. Germline values: CDR1 MGHRA, CDR2 YSYEKL. V was trimmed by 3 bases and J by 4 bases, leaving 17 bases between them. The CDR3 DNA reads as TGCGCCAGCAGCCACAAAGGACAGATCAGGGCAGATACGCAGTATTTT. It yields the protein CASSHKGQIRADTQYF.

V gene TRBV19 combines with J gene TRBJ1-6; 8 bases are shared with TRBD1. Germline CDR1 and CDR2: LNHDA and SQIVND (reference sequence). The V and J ends lost 6 bases and 9 bases, in that order; junction bases with no gene match: 4. The CDR3 runs to 13 residues. The CDR3 here is CASRDRGGSPLHF. The CDR3 region has the DNA TGTGCCAGTAGAGACAGGGGTGGTTCACCCCTCCACTTT.

The chain links TRBV7-9 to TRBJ2-2; the match to TRBD1 covers 7 bases. Germline CDR1 is SEHNR and CDR2 is FQNEAQ (reference sequence). This CDR3 is 15 amino acids long. The ends lost 5 bases at V and 0 bases at J; junction bases unmatched: 3. The CDR3 region has the DNA TGTGCCAGCAGCCTTGGACAGGCGAACACCGGGGAGCTGTTTTTT. Protein: CASSLGQANTGELFF.

The chain has TRBV4-1 and TRBJ2-3; 9 nucleotides match TRBD1. The J segment lost 2 bases and the V segment lost 4 bases, leaving 4 bases of the junction unmatched. Germline lookup yields CDR1 MGHRA and CDR2 YSYEKL. This CDR3 is built from 15 residues. The CDR3 region is CASSLRDRVTDTQYF. The CDR3 bases are TGCGCCAGCAGCCTCCGGGACAGGGTCACAGATACGCAGTATTTT.

This chain connects TRBV4-1 to TRBJ2-1, with 14 bases fitting TRBD2. The J segment lost 8 bases and the V segment lost 3 bases, leaving 12 bases of the junction unmatched. This CDR3 comprises 18 residues. Germline CDR1 reads MGHRA; CDR2 reads YSYEKL. The CDR3 spells CASSHAPGTSGSSDEQFF. The DNA of the CDR3 is TGCGCCAGCAGCCACGCCCCCGGGACTAGCGGGAGTAGCGATGAGCAGTTCTTC.

This clone turned up a few times. V gene TRBV5-4 combines with J gene TRBJ2-1; the match to TRBD2 covers 11 bases. The CDR3 is 18 residues long. The germline CDR1 and CDR2 sequences are SGHNT and YYREEE (reference sequence). V lost 4 bases to trimming and J lost 6 bases; unmatched junction nucleotides: 15. In DNA form, the CDR3 reads TGTGCCAGCAGCCGGTCTGGGACTAGCGGTTGGAATGTCAATGAGCAGTTCTTC. Translation: CASSRSGTSGWNVNEQFF.

The rearrangement joins TRBV21-1 to TRBJ1-6; the table assigns TRBD1, which was not confirmed against the DNA. TRBV21-1 is designated a pseudogene. The CDR3 loop spans 15 amino acids. The CDR3 DNA reads TGTGCCAGCAGCAAAGAATGGCCAGTTGCTTCACCCCTCCACTTT. Translating gives CASSKEWPVASPLHF.

The chain uses TRBV7-9 and TRBJ1-5, with no clear D. From germline, CDR1 is SEHNR and CDR2 FQNEAQ (reference sequence). The CDR3 loop spans 15 amino acids. With 1 base removed from V and 0 bases from J, the gap between germline ends came to 7 bases. CDR3 loop: CASSLGDYSNQPQHF. In DNA form, the CDR3 reads TGTGCCAGCAGCTTAGGCGATTATAGCAATCAGCCCCAGCATTTT.

This clone occurred once. This chain connects TRBV15 to TRBJ2-1, with 13 bases that match TRBD2. The ends lost 8 bases at V and 5 bases at J; junction bases unmatched: 3. The CDR3 extends over 14 amino acids. The germline CDR1 and CDR2 sequences are LNHNV and YYDKDF (reference sequence). This CDR3 reads CATGTSGTHNEQFF. CDR3 in DNA: TGTGCCACCGGGACTAGCGGGACCCACAATGAGCAGTTCTTC.

The J gene is TRBJ1-2, the V gene TRBV19; D gene ambiguous. In germline, CDR1 is LNHDA, CDR2 SQIVND (reference sequence). The CDR3 extends over 12 amino acids. Trimming shortened V by 8 bases and J by 4 bases, and 11 bases separated the two germline ends. The CDR3 protein is CASSRSGYGYTF. CDR3 coding DNA: TGTGCCAGTTCCAGGAGCGGCTATGGCTACACCTTC.

This rearrangement joins TRBV30 to TRBJ2-7; D gene ambiguous. The CDR3 extends over 13 amino acids. Germline CDR1 GTSNPN, CDR2 SVGIG (reference sequence). V lost 1 base and J lost 4, with 11 bases in between. In DNA, the CDR3 is TGTGCCTGGAGTGGGGCACCAAAGTACGAGCAGTACTTC. Amino acids: CAWSGAPKYEQYF.

The CDR3 here is CASSPRLALGEQYF. The CDR3 region has the DNA TGTGCCAGCAGCCCCCGACTAGCTCTAGGCGAGCAGTACTTC. V is TRBV9 and J is TRBJ2-7; TRBD2 matches at 7 bases. CDR1 is SGDLS and CDR2 is YYNGEE in the germline V gene. The V gene end was trimmed by 4 bases and the J gene end by 6 bases; junction bases not matched to a gene: 10. CDR3 length: 14 amino acids.

This sequence joins TRBV3-1 (or the pseudogene TRBV3-2) and TRBJ1-2, with a tentative D call TRBD1 (5 bases). The germline gives CDR1 LGHDT, CDR2 YNNKEL (reference sequence). The CDR3 covers 13 residues. Deletions cut 1 base from V and 3 bases from J, with 6 bases between. The CDR3 protein is CASSQVTDYGYTF. CDR3 bases: TGTGCCAGCAGCCAAGTGACAGACTATGGCTACACCTTC.

The V gene is TRBV27, the J gene TRBJ1-6; 9 nucleotides match TRBD1. This CDR3 spans 15 amino acids. Germline lookup yields CDR1 MNHEY and CDR2 SMNVEV (reference sequence). Trimming cost V 0 bases and J 10 bases; bases outside gene matches: 4. This CDR3 is CASSLSDRGWSPLHF. In DNA form, the CDR3 reads TGTGCCAGCAGTTTATCGGACAGGGGTTGGTCACCCCTCCACTTT.